The rows below give T cell receptor beta chains drawn from one sample of a study of Graves' ophthalmopathy and Graves' hyperthyroidism. A single record per CDR3 protein comes from TCRdb applying MiXCR to the multiplex PCR reads. This sample has roughly 600,000 distinct CDR3 sequences, with approximately 35% found just once. The sample was peripheral blood or thyroid tissue (not recorded which). These TCRs come from an adult man with Graves' hyperthyroidism. Each CDR3 is given with its conserved first and last residue. A D gene is named only where the DNA matches it firmly. Some rows mark clone size as missing; the rest say once, few, many or name a class of expanded clone.

cdr3_nt,cdr3_aa,clone_size,v_call,d_call,j_call
TGCGCCAGCAGCCAGGTTCACAGGGGTAGCTCCTACGAGCAGTACTTC,CASSQVHRGSSYEQYF,.,TRBV4-1,TRBD1,TRBJ2-7
TGCAGTGCTAGAGATCGGACAGGACTTCGCGAGCAGTACTTC,CSARDRTGLREQYF,.,TRBV20-1,TRBD1,TRBJ2-7
TGTGCCAGCAGTTTAACTTGGACTGGAAACACCATATATTTT,CASSLTWTGNTIYF,few,TRBV27,.,TRBJ1-3
TGTGCCAGCAGCCCGCCGACAGGGGTAGCGGACACTGGGGCCAACGTCCTGACTTTC,CASSPPTGVADTGANVLTF,.,TRBV7-3,TRBD1,TRBJ2-6
TGTGCCAGCAGCTTAGCAGGGGAGCCCCAGCATTTT,CASSLAGEPQHF,many,TRBV7-2,.,TRBJ1-5
TGTGCCAGTAGCAATGAAGGGACCGGGGAGCTGTTTTTT,CASSNEGTGELFF,many,TRBV19,.,TRBJ2-2
TGTGCCAGCAGCGTCCCCGGGACTAGCGGGGGGTCTCGCACAGATACGCAGTATTTT,CASSVPGTSGGSRTDTQYF,.,TRBV9,TRBD2,TRBJ2-3
TGCAGCGTTGAAGATCGTAGGGAGGTGAACACCGGGGAGCTGTTTTTT,CSVEDRREVNTGELFF,many,TRBV29-1,.,TRBJ2-2
TGTGCCAGCAGCTTAGGAGCTCAGGGGAGCTCCTACGAGCAGTACTTC,CASSLGAQGSSYEQYF,many,TRBV7-2,.,TRBJ2-7
TGTGCCAGCAGCTTGGTCGGTACAGGGGGATCTGGAAACACCATATATTTT,CASSLVGTGGSGNTIYF,many,TRBV5-5,TRBD1,TRBJ1-3
TGCAGCGTCCACAGGCCAGGGGACACTGAAGCTTTCTTT,CSVHRPGDTEAFF,many,TRBV29-1,.,TRBJ1-1
TGTGCCAGCAGCGTAGTGGGGGTGACCTACAATGAGCAGTTCTTC,CASSVVGVTYNEQFF,.,TRBV9,.,TRBJ2-1
TGCGCCAGCAGTGAATCCGACAGGGATGATTATAGCAATCAGCCCCAGCATTTT,CASSESDRDDYSNQPQHF,.,TRBV10-1,TRBD1,TRBJ1-5
TGTGCCAGCAGTGAATATGCGAACCAAGAGACCCAGTACTTC,CASSEYANQETQYF,few,TRBV2,.,TRBJ2-5
TGCGCCAGCAGCGCCGGACAGGGGGTATCCTACGAGCAGTACTTC,CASSAGQGVSYEQYF,many,TRBV5-1,TRBD1,TRBJ2-7
TGCAGTGCTAGAGACCCCGCGGGGCTCGGTGTTCTCAACACCTTC,CSARDPAGLGVLNTF,many,TRBV20-1,.,TRBJ1-2
TGCGCCAGCAGCTTGGTGGCAGGGAAGGACTACGAGCAGTACTTC,CASSLVAGKDYEQYF,many,TRBV5-1,.,TRBJ2-7
TGCAGCGTTGAAGAGGCGTCTAGCGAGACCCAGTACTTC,CSVEEASSETQYF,many,TRBV29-1,.,TRBJ2-5
TGTGCCACCGCTAGAGGACAGGGTCTCGGAAAACTGTTTTTT,CATARGQGLGKLFF,once,TRBV15,TRBD1,TRBJ1-4
TGTGCCCGCCGGTCCGGGGACGGCTACACCTTC,CARRSGDGYTF,.,TRBV2,.,TRBJ1-2
TGTGCCAGCAGCGGCCGACGGGCGAACACCGGGGAGCTGTTTTTT,CASSGRRANTGELFF,many,TRBV9,.,TRBJ2-2
TGTGCCAGCAGTGCCGGGACAGGGTGGTTGCGCAATCAGCCCCAGCATTTT,CASSAGTGWLRNQPQHF,.,TRBV6-1,TRBD1,TRBJ1-5
TGCGCCAGCAGCTTGGGGAACGCCGGGGAGCTGTTTTTT,CASSLGNAGELFF,.,TRBV5-1,.,TRBJ2-2
TGTGCCATCAGTGAGTCTGCCGACCTCACAGATACGCAGTATTTT,CAISESADLTDTQYF,many,TRBV10-3,.,TRBJ2-3
TGTGCCAGCAGGGGACTAGACTCCGAGACCCAGTACTTC,CASRGLDSETQYF,.,TRBV7-9,TRBD2,TRBJ2-5
TGTGCCAGCAGTACCCTAGCGGGGGATCGAGAGACCCAGTACTTC,CASSTLAGDRETQYF,many,TRBV2,TRBD2,TRBJ2-5
TGTGCCAGCAGTCTATCCGAGGGGTTCCCCACTGAAGCTTTCTTT,CASSLSEGFPTEAFF,many,TRBV12-3/TRBV12-4,.,TRBJ1-1
TGTGCCAGCAGCTTAAGACACAACCAAGAGACCCAGTACTTC,CASSLRHNQETQYF,many,TRBV11-3,.,TRBJ2-5
TGCAGTGCTTGGGCAGGGGACGAAAAACTGTTTTTT,CSAWAGDEKLFF,.,TRBV20-1,.,TRBJ1-4
TGTGCTAGTGGTGGCCGTCCCGGGACAGTGGTCGGCGAGCAGTACTTC,CASGGRPGTVVGEQYF,many,TRBV12-5,TRBD1,TRBJ2-7
TGTGCCAGCAGCCAGGACGCCCTGGGAAACTACGAGCAGTACTTC,CASSQDALGNYEQYF,.,TRBV7-9,.,TRBJ2-7
TGTGCCAGCAGTTACTCAGGCAGGGGGGTGTCCTACGAGCAGTACTTC,CASSYSGRGVSYEQYF,few,TRBV6-5,.,TRBJ2-7
TGCGCCAGCAGCCAAGACCATTTGACGGACCAGAGACAGCCCCAGCATTTT,CASSQDHLTDQRQPQHF,many,TRBV4-1,.,TRBJ1-5
TGCAGTGCTAGAGTAGGGGGGGAGTGGGCCAATCAGCCCCAGCATTTT,CSARVGGEWANQPQHF,many,TRBV20-1,.,TRBJ1-5
TGCAGTGCTATCGGCACGATGACAGGGGGAAATGGCTACACCTTC,CSAIGTMTGGNGYTF,.,TRBV20-1,TRBD1,TRBJ1-2
TGCAGCGTTGAGGGCGGGTACTATGGCTACACCTTC,CSVEGGYYGYTF,.,TRBV29-1,.,TRBJ1-2
TGCAGCGTAGGGACAGGGGACTTCGGGTCCCAGTACTTC,CSVGTGDFGSQYF,many,TRBV29-1,TRBD1,TRBJ2-5
TGTGCCAGCAGTTTAGGACAGGGGGAAGAGACCCAGTACTTC,CASSLGQGEETQYF,many,TRBV12-3/TRBV12-4,TRBD1,TRBJ2-5
TGTGCCAGTAGTATTTGGAGGACAGCCGGAAATCAGCCCCAGCATTTT,CASSIWRTAGNQPQHF,many,TRBV19,.,TRBJ1-5
TGCAGTGCTAGTCAAGGGGTCGAGCAGTACTTC,CSASQGVEQYF,few,TRBV20-1,.,TRBJ2-7
TGTGCCACCAGTGATGGCCTTTACAGGGGAGAGACCCAGTACTTC,CATSDGLYRGETQYF,.,TRBV24-1,TRBD1,TRBJ2-5
TGCAGCGTTTGTCGGGACGCTAACAATGAGCAGTTCTTC,CSVCRDANNEQFF,.,TRBV29-1,.,TRBJ2-1
TGTGCCAGCAGCTTAGTGGGACAGGGACTTAATGAAAAACTGTTTTTT,CASSLVGQGLNEKLFF,.,TRBV5-5,TRBD1,TRBJ1-4
TGCAGTGCAAAGGACAGCCCCACTTCCTACGAGCAGTACTTC,CSAKDSPTSYEQYF,many,TRBV20-1,.,TRBJ2-7
TGTGTCAGCAGCATAACGGATATGAACACTGAAGCTTTCTTT,CVSSITDMNTEAFF,.,TRBV7-8,.,TRBJ1-1
TGTGCCGGCAGCCAGACAGGGTATTCTGCTGAAGCTTTCTTT,CAGSQTGYSAEAFF,.,TRBV9,TRBD1,TRBJ1-1
TGCGCCAGCAGCGTGACAGGGGGAGATGAAAAACTGTTTTTT,CASSVTGGDEKLFF,many,TRBV5-1,TRBD1,TRBJ1-4
TGTGCCAGCAGTCGCAGGTACTACGAGCAGTACTTC,CASSRRYYEQYF,many,TRBV6-1,.,TRBJ2-7
TGCAGTGCTAGAGTGGGACAGGGAGGAAAGACCCAGTACTTC,CSARVGQGGKTQYF,once,TRBV20-1,TRBD1,TRBJ2-5
TGTGCCAGCAGCTCACACAGGGAGGGGAAGAAGGAGGGATCCCTCCACTTT,CASSSHREGKKEGSLHF,.,TRBV7-9,.,TRBJ1-6
TGTGCCAGCAGTTTATCGGGACAGGGGATAACCAAAAACATTCAGTACTTC,CASSLSGQGITKNIQYF,.,TRBV12-3/TRBV12-4,TRBD1,TRBJ2-4
TGCGCCAGCAGCTTGGACGGGACTACCTACAATGAGCAGTTCTTC,CASSLDGTTYNEQFF,.,TRBV5-1,TRBD2,TRBJ2-1
TGTGCCAGCAGCCTCCGGGACGGCCATGAAGCTTTCTTT,CASSLRDGHEAFF,few,TRBV3-1,.,TRBJ1-1
TGTGCCAGTAGTAGGGTCACCTCAAGAGGGGCCAACGTCCTGACTTTC,CASSRVTSRGANVLTF,many,TRBV19,.,TRBJ2-6
TGTGCCAGCAGCCGGGGGGGCCGGTCACCCCTCCACTTT,CASSRGGRSPLHF,many,TRBV9,.,TRBJ1-6
TGTGCCAGCAGTTTAGGTAGCGGGACGAACACTGAAGCTTTCTTT,CASSLGSGTNTEAFF,.,TRBV12-3/TRBV12-4,.,TRBJ1-1
TGTGCCAGCAGCTTAGCTCCCGGACAGGTATACAATGAGCAGTTCTTC,CASSLAPGQVYNEQFF,.,TRBV7-9,TRBD1,TRBJ2-1
TGTGCCAGCAGCTTGCTGGCCAGGGGGCGGGGGACCCAGTACTTC,CASSLLARGRGTQYF,.,TRBV5-4,TRBD1,TRBJ2-5